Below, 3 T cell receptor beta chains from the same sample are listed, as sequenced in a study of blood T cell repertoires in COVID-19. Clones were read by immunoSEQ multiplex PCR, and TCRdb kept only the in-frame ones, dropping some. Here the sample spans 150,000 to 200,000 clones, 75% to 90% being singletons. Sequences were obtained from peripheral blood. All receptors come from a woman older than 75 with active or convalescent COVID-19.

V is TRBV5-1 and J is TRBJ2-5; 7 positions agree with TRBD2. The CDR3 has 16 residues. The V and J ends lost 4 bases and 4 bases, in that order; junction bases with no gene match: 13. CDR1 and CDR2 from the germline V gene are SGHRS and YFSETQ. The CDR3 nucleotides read TGCGCCAGCAGCCGTCTATCAGCGGGGTCCAGAGAGACCCAGTACTTC. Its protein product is CASSRLSAGSRETQYF.

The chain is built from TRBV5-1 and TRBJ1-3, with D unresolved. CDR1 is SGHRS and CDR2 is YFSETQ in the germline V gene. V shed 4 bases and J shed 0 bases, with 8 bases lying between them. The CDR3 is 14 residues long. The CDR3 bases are TGCGCCAGCAGCCAGGCGAACTCTGGAAACACCATATATTTT. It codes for CASSQANSGNTIYF.

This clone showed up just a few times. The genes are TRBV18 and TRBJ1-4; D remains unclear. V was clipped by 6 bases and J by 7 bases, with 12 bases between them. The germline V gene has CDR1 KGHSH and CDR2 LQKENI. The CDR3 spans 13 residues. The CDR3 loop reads CASSRSPVEKLFF. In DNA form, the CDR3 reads TGTGCCAGCTCGCGGAGTCCGGTTGAAAAACTGTTTTTT.